Reported below is one T cell receptor (beta chain). The antigen remains unidentified. This sequence may be a read error, since a much larger clone differs from it by one base. Lacking the conserved final phenylalanine or tryptophan, this CDR3 likely reflects a read error. Samples came from axillary lymph nodes draining the breast cancer. TCRdb fed the multiplex PCR reads into MiXCR, producing one record per CDR3 protein. Among more than 250,000 distinct CDR3 sequences listed, more than 30% were seen once. The data were taken from a study of breast tumors, draining lymph nodes, adjacent tissues. Study results and limitations: Tumors had less TCR diversity than lymph nodes, more than nontumor tissue. Most tumor T cells seemingly derive from lymph node, then expand in tumor.

Sequenced material: axillary lymph node tissue. The sequence derives from a female donor with breast cancer. Some clones in this sample may be carry-over from other donors' samples.

The CDR3 DNA reads TGTGCCAGCAGCTCGATTAACAGGGGAAACACCATATATCTT. Its protein product is CASSSINRGNTIYL. J is TRBJ1-3 and V is TRBV7-9, with D tentatively TRBD1 (5 bases). V lost 4 bases, J lost 4 bases, and 11 bases lay in between. This CDR3 region has 14 residues. Germline CDR1 SEHNR, CDR2 FQNEAQ (reference sequence).